This TCR beta chain appears in the sequencing data of a study of CD8 T cell repertoires and HIV-1 epitope variants. General study points: Most of the nine antigen-specific clonotypes appeared cross-reactive to autologous or escape variants.

Notes on this clone: What it binds is unknown.

Sequencing of TCR beta CDR3 used immunoSEQ survey depth. The method was immunoSEQ multiplex PCR; TCRdb's version includes in-frame clones alone and lacks a portion of them. The data contain about 2,700 clones, under 70% of them singletons. The CDR3 is 12 amino acids. Germline assignment: CDR1 MDHEN and CDR2 SYDVKM. V shed 3 bases and J shed 7 bases, with 7 bases lying between them. The chain links TRBV28 to TRBJ2-1; D not certain. The TCR comes from a male donor with HIV. The sample comprised cultured CD8+ T cells derived from PBMCs. CDR3 bases: TGTGCCAGCAGTTTGGGGTTAAATGAGCAGTTCTTC. It specifies CASSLGLNEQFF.